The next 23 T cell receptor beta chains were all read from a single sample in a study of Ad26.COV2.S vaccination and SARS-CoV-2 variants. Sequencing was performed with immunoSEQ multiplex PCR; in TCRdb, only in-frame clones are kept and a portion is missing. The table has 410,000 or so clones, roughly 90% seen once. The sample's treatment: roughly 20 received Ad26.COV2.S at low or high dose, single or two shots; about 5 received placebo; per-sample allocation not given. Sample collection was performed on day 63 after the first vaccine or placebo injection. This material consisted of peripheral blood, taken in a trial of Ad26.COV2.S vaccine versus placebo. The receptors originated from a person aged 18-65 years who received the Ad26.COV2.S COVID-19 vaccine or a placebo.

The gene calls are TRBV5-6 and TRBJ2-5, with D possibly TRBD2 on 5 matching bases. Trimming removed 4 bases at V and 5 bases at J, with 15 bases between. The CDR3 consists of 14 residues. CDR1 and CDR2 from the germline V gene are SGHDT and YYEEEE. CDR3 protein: CASSLTWAGETQYF. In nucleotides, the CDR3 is TGTGCCAGCAGCCTGACGTGGGCGGGCGAGACCCAGTACTTC.

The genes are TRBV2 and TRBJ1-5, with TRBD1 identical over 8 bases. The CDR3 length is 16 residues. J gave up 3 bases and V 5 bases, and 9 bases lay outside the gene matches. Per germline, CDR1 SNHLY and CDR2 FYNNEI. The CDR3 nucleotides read TGTGCCAGCAGTAAAGAATCGGGACAGGTCAATCAGCCCCAGCATTTT. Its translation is CASSKESGQVNQPQHF.

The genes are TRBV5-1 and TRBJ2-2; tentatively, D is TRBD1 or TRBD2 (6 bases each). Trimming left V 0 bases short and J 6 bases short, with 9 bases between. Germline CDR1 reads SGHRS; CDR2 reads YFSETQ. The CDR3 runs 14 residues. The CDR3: CASSLAGAAGELFF. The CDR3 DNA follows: TGCGCCAGCAGCTTGGCGGGGGCTGCCGGGGAGCTGTTTTTT.

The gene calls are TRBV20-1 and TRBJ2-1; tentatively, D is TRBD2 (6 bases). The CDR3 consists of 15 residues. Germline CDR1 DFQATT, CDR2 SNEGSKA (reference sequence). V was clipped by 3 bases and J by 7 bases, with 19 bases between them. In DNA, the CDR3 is TGCAGTGCTAGTAGTGGGAAGGGCGGGGAAAATGAGCAGTTCTTC. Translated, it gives CSASSGKGGENEQFF.

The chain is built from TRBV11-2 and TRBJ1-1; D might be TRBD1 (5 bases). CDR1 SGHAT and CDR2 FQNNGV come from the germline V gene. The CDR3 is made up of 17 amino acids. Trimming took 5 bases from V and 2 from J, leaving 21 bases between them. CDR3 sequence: CASSHTPTQGQNTEAFF. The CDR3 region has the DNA TGTGCCAGCAGCCACACCCCGACCCAGGGTCAAAACACTGAAGCTTTCTTT.

CDR3 nucleotides: TGTGCCACCTCACCTCGGGGCCCTAATGAAAAACTGTTTTTT. Encoded protein: CATSPRGPNEKLFF. The chain couples TRBV27 to TRBJ1-4, with D possibly TRBD1 on 5 matching bases. Germline V gene sequence: CDR1 MNHEY, CDR2 SMNVEV (reference sequence). The ends were cut back, 10 bases at V and 3 bases at J, with 15 bases in the middle. This CDR3 region has 14 residues.

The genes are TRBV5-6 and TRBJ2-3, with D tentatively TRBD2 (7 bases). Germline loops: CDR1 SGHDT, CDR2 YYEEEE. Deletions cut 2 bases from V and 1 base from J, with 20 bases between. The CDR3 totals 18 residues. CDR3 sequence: CASSFGEGEIRGTDTQYF. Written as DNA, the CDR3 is TGTGCCAGCAGCTTCGGGGAGGGGGAGATCAGGGGCACAGATACGCAGTATTTT.

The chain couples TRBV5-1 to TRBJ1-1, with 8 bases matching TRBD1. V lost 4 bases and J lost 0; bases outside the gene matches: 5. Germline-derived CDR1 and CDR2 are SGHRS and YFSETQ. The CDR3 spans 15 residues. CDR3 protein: CASSPPGQVNTEAFF. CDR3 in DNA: TGCGCCAGCAGCCCCCCGGGACAGGTGAACACTGAAGCTTTCTTT.

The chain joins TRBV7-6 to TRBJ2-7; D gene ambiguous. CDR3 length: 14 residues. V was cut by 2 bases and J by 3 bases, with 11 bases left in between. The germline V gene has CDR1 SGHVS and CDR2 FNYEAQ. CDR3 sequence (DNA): TGTGCCAGCAGCTTACACCTACAGAGCTACGAGCAGTACTTC. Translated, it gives CASSLHLQSYEQYF. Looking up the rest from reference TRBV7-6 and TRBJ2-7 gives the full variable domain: GAGVSQSPRYKVTKRGQDVALRCDPISGHVSLYWYRQALGQGPEFLTYFNYEAQQDKSGLPNDRFSAERPEGSISTLTIQRTEQRDSAMYRCASSLHLQSYEQYFGPGTRLTVT.

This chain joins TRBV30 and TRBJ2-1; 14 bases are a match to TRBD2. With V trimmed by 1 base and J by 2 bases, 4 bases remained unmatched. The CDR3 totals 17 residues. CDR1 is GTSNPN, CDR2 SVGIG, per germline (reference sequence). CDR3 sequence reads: CAWSGAGLAGAYNEQFF. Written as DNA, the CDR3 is TGTGCCTGGAGTGGAGCGGGACTAGCGGGGGCCTACAATGAGCAGTTCTTC.

CDR3 in amino acids: CASSSRGLSGATLYNEQFF. The CDR3 nucleotides read TGTGCCAGCAGCTCCAGGGGGCTTAGCGGGGCCACGCTCTACAATGAGCAGTTCTTC. The genes are TRBV7-2 and TRBJ2-1; D is perhaps TRBD1 or TRBD2 (8 bases each). The V gene lost 4 bases and the J gene lost 3 bases, with 25 bases spanning the gap. Germline CDR1 SGHTA, CDR2 FQGNSA. The CDR3 is 19 residues long.

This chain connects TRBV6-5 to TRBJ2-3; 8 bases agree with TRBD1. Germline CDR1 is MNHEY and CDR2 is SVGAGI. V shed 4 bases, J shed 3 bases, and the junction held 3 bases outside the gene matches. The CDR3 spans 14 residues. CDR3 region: CASSSGTGTDTQYF. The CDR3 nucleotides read TGTGCCAGCAGTTCCGGGACAGGAACAGATACGCAGTATTTT.

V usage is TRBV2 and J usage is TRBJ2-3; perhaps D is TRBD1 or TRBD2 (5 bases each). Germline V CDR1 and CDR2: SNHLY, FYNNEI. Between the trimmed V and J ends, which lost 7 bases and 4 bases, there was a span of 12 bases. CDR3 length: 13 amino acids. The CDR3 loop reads CASTVGRADTQYF. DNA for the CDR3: TGTGCCAGCACTGTGGGGCGGGCAGATACGCAGTATTTT.

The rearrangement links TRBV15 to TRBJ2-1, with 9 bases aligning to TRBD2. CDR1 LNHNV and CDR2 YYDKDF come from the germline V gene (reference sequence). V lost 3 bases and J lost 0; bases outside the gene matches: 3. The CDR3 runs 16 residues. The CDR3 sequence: CATSRSSGSSYNEQFF. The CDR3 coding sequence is TGTGCCACCAGCAGGAGTAGCGGGAGCTCCTACAATGAGCAGTTCTTC.

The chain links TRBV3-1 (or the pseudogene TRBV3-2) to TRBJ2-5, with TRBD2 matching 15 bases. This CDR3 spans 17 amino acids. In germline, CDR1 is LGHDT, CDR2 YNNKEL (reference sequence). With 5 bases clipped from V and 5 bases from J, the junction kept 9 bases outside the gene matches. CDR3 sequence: CASSDGLAGGPYETQYF. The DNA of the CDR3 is TGTGCCAGCAGCGACGGACTAGCGGGGGGGCCGTATGAGACCCAGTACTTC.

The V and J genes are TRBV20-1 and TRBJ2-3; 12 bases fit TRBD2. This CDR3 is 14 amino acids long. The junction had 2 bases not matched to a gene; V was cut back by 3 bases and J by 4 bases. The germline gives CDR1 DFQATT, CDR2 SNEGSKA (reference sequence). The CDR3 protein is CSASPSGGADTQYF. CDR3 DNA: TGCAGTGCTAGTCCTAGCGGGGGGGCAGATACGCAGTATTTT.

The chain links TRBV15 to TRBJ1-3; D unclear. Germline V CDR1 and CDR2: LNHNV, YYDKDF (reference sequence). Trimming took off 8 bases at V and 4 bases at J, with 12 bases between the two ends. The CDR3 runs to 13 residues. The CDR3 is CATRRGRGNTIYF. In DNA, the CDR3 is TGTGCCACCCGCCGCGGAAGAGGAAACACCATATATTTT.

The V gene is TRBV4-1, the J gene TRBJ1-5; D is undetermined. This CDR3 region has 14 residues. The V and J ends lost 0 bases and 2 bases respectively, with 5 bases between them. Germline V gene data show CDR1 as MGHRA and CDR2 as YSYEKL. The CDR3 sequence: CASSQDWGNQPQHF. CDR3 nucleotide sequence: TGCGCCAGCAGCCAAGATTGGGGCAATCAGCCCCAGCATTTT.

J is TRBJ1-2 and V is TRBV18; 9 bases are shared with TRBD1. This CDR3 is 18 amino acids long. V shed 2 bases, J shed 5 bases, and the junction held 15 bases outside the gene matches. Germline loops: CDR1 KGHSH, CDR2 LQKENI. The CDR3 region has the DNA TGTGCCAGCTCACCAAACAGGGGGCCCTCGGCCCCGGGGTATGGCTACACCTTC. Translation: CASSPNRGPSAPGYGYTF.

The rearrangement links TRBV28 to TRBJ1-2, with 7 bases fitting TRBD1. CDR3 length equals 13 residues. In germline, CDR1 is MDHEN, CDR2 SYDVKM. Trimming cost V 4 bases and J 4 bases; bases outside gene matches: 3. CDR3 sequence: CASSWGQPYGYTF. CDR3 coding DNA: TGTGCCAGCAGTTGGGGACAGCCCTATGGCTACACCTTC.

DNA for the CDR3: TGCGCCAGCAGCCGTAGACAGTCAGATGGCTACACCTTC. This sequence encodes CASSRRQSDGYTF. V gene TRBV4-1 combines with J gene TRBJ1-2; a weak D match, TRBD1 (5 bases). The CDR3 is 13 residues long. Germline CDR1 is MGHRA and CDR2 is YSYEKL. Trimming pared 4 bases from V and 6 bases from J, leaving 12 bases between.

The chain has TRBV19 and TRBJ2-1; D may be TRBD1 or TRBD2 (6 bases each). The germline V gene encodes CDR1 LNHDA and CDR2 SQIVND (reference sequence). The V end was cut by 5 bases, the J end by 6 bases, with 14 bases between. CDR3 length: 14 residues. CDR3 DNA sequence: TGTGCCAGTAGTCGGGGTACGGGGGCCAATGAGCAGTTCTTC. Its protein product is CASSRGTGANEQFF.

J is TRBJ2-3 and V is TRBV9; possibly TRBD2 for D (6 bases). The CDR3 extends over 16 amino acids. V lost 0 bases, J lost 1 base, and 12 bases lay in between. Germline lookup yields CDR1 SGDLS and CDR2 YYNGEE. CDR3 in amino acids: CASSVGGGFGTDTQYF. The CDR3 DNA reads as TGTGCCAGCAGCGTAGGTGGAGGGTTCGGCACAGATACGCAGTATTTT.